This T cell receptor beta chain was identified during a study of metastatic and nonmetastatic thyroid tumors. Overall study: Peripheral blood and tumor or nodule samples from malignant and benign thyroid patients were compared. Whole-study results and caveats: Reported TCR beta diversity, measured in blood and tumor, was significantly higher for malignant thyroid tumors than for benign nodules.

A note on this clone: What it binds is not known.

In the original workflow: In papillary thyroid cancer, a distant-metastasis classifier was built using CDR3 differences across clinicopathological groups. Using MiXCR, TCRdb re-called clones from the PCR reads. The V and J calls and clone size are TCRdb's, not the authors'. The sample holds tens of thousands of clones, 20% to 30% seen once. Germline CDR1 and CDR2: MNHNS and SASEGT. This CDR3 has 14 residues. With 7 bases removed from V and 12 bases from J, the gap between germline ends came to 24 bases. Until they underwent thyroid surgery, no patient had received any treatment. The receptor comes from a female donor with papillary thyroid cancer or a benign thyroid nodule (not recorded which). Some clones in this sample may be carry-over from other donors' samples. The sequenced sample was tumor tissue. J is TRBJ1-1 and V is TRBV6-1; the D is unclear. The DNA for the CDR3 is TGTGCCAGCACCTCCCCTGGTGTTTCTGATGGGACTTTCTTT. It translates to CASTSPGVSDGTFF.